This is a list of T cell receptor beta chains from one sample in a study of shared clonotypes between healthy human individuals. Libraries were prepared by immunoSEQ multiplex PCR; TCRdb keeps only in-frame clonotypes and omits some of them. Of hundreds of thousands of clones in the sample, about 78% were seen once. Sequencing was performed on memory CD4+ T cells sorted from blood. The receptors shown here come from a woman aged 25 to 39 in good health. CDR3s include the opening cysteine and the closing phenylalanine or tryptophan. The order of the fields is J gene, clone size, V gene, D gene, CDR3 protein, CDR3 DNA. D genes are given only for firm matches. Size is omitted from some rows. Given values are once, few, many or a class for expanded clones.

TRBJ2-7 | NA | TRBV29-1 | NA | CSVTTPPRNEQYF | TGCAGCGTCACCACCCCGCCGCGGAACGAGCAGTACTTC
TRBJ2-2 | NA | TRBV15 | TRBD1 | CATSRDRTGGNTGELFF | TGTGCCACCAGCAGAGATAGAACAGGGGGAAACACCGGGGAGCTGTTTTTT
TRBJ1-4 | NA | TRBV2 | NA | CASSQRTEEKLFF | TGTGCCAGCAGTCAACGGACAGAAGAAAAACTGTTTTTT
TRBJ1-2 | NA | TRBV7-9 | NA | CASSSGLAGESF | TGTGCCAGCAGTTCCGGACTCGCTGGCGAATCCTTC
TRBJ1-1 | NA | TRBV6-1 | NA | CASSPRGGNTEAFF | TGTGCCAGCAGTCCCCGGGGGGGGAACACTGAAGCTTTCTTT
TRBJ2-1 | NA | TRBV19 | NA | CASSLDPSYNEQFF | TGTGCCAGTAGTCTAGACCCCTCCTACAATGAGCAGTTCTTC
TRBJ1-5 | NA | TRBV28 | NA | CASTWGQNQPQHF | TGTGCCAGCACTTGGGGACAAAATCAGCCCCAGCATTTT
TRBJ2-5 | NA | TRBV5-1 | NA | CASSQGLTRQETQYF | TGCGCCAGCAGCCAGGGACTTACTAGACAAGAGACCCAGTACTTC
TRBJ1-5 | NA | TRBV30 | TRBD1 | CAWSRGTGKFRQPQHF | TGTGCCTGGAGTCGGGGGACAGGCAAATTCCGTCAGCCCCAGCATTTT
TRBJ1-3 | NA | TRBV6-5 | NA | CASSDSWPGNTIYF | TGTGCCAGCAGTGACTCCTGGCCTGGAAACACCATATATTTT
TRBJ2-3 | NA | TRBV5-6 | NA | CASSSTGTDTQYF | TGTGCCAGCAGCTCTACAGGGACAGATACGCAGTATTTT
TRBJ1-1 | once | TRBV6-6 | TRBD1 | CASHNRGDTEAFF | TGTGCCAGTCATAACAGGGGAGACACTGAAGCTTTCTTT
TRBJ2-5 | few | TRBV6-1 | TRBD2 | CASSEGSSGNQETQYF | TGTGCCAGCAGTGAAGGGTCTAGCGGGAATCAAGAGACCCAGTACTTC
TRBJ2-2 | NA | TRBV7-9 | NA | CASSFTLGLSPSGELFF | TGTGCCAGCTCCTTCACGCTCGGGCTATCACCCTCCGGGGAGCTGTTTTTT
TRBJ2-3 | NA | TRBV7-9 | TRBD2 | CASSISGQYTDTQYF | TGTGCCAGCAGCATTAGCGGGCAGTACACAGATACGCAGTATTTT
TRBJ2-5 | once | TRBV5-1 | NA | CASSPGSGETQYF | TGCGCCAGCAGCCCCGGCTCCGGGGAGACCCAGTACTTC
TRBJ2-3 | once | TRBV6-5 | NA | CASSYSPGPSDTQYF | TGTGCCAGCAGTTACTCGCCAGGGCCCAGTGATACGCAGTATTTT
TRBJ2-5 | NA | TRBV7-9 | NA | CASSLGSVQETQYF | TGTGCCAGCAGCTTAGGGTCGGTCCAAGAGACCCAGTACTTC
TRBJ1-5 | NA | TRBV15 | TRBD1 | CATSPQTGPQPQHF | TGTGCCACCAGCCCTCAGACAGGGCCTCAGCCCCAGCATTTT
TRBJ2-2 | few | TRBV7-2 | NA | CASSREFTGELFF | TGTGCCAGCAGCAGGGAGTTCACCGGGGAGCTGTTTTTT
TRBJ1-5 | many | TRBV2 | TRBD1 | CASMAGQGSQPQHF | TGTGCCAGCATGGCGGGACAGGGTAGTCAGCCCCAGCATTTT
TRBJ2-1 | NA | TRBV5-1 | NA | CASSPDLGATANNEQFF | TGCGCCAGCAGTCCGGACTTGGGAGCCACAGCGAACAATGAGCAGTTCTTC
TRBJ1-1 | once | TRBV10-2 | NA | CASRTLFSGIMNTEAFF | TGCGCCAGCAGAACCCTTTTCTCGGGGATCATGAACACTGAAGCTTTCTTT
TRBJ2-2 | NA | TRBV11-2 | NA | CASSLGTNTGELFF | TGTGCCAGCAGCTTGGGGACGAACACCGGGGAGCTGTTTTTT
TRBJ1-5 | NA | TRBV6-1 | NA | CASFGLGSSNQPQHF | TGTGCCAGCTTTGGCTTGGGATCGAGCAATCAGCCCCAGCATTTT
TRBJ1-2 | NA | TRBV19 | TRBD1 | CASSKGQQTYGYTF | TGTGCCAGTAGTAAGGGACAGCAAACCTATGGCTACACCTTC
TRBJ1-2 | NA | TRBV28 | TRBD1 | CASSRTGTLNYGYTF | TGTGCCAGCAGTCGGACAGGGACTCTCAACTATGGCTACACCTTC
TRBJ2-7 | few | TRBV28 | NA | CASTSTGVLREQYF | TGTGCCAGCACTTCGACAGGAGTCTTACGGGAGCAGTACTTC
TRBJ1-2 | few | TRBV30 | TRBD1 | CAWSQYEGAWNGYTF | TGTGCCTGGAGTCAGTATGAGGGGGCGTGGAATGGCTACACCTTC
TRBJ2-7 | NA | TRBV18 | NA | CASSPEGNEQYF | TGTGCCAGCTCACCGGAGGGCAACGAGCAGTACTTC
TRBJ2-2 | many | TRBV5-1 | NA | CASSLGGVLTGELFF | TGCGCCAGCAGTCTCGGCGGGGTTTTGACCGGGGAGCTGTTTTTT
TRBJ2-1 | NA | TRBV11-2 | NA | CASSLVALGEQFF | TGTGCCAGCAGCTTAGTAGCATTAGGTGAGCAGTTCTTC
TRBJ2-3 | NA | TRBV4-1 | TRBD2 | CASSQESAGEGDTQYF | TGCGCCAGCAGCCAAGAATCAGCGGGAGAGGGAGATACGCAGTATTTT
TRBJ2-1 | NA | TRBV5-1 | TRBD2 | CASSLEAGGIDEQFF | TGCGCCAGCAGCTTGGAAGCGGGAGGGATCGATGAGCAGTTCTTC
TRBJ1-5 | few | TRBV2 | NA | CASKGGIGGGNQPQHF | TGTGCCAGCAAGGGGGGTATCGGGGGTGGCAATCAGCCCCAGCATTTT
TRBJ1-1 | NA | TRBV18 | NA | CASSPGGTPNSEAFF | TGTGCCAGCTCACCAGGGGGGACTCCCAACAGTGAAGCTTTCTTT
TRBJ1-2 | few | TRBV5-6 | NA | CASSLGTVNYGYTF | TGTGCCAGCAGCTTGGGGACGGTGAACTATGGCTACACCTTC
TRBJ1-2 | NA | TRBV28 | TRBD1 | CASRYRGQAGLYGYTF | TGTGCCAGCAGATACCGGGGACAGGCCGGACTCTATGGCTACACCTTC
TRBJ1-2 | NA | TRBV7-8 | NA | CASSSPDRGDLGYTF | TGTGCCAGCAGCTCCCCGGACCGTGGAGATTTAGGCTACACCTTC